The present entry profiles one T cell receptor (beta chain) with its context. These data belong to a study of T cell responses to AZD1222 COVID-19 vaccine. This CDR3 is 15 amino acids long. V shed 0 bases and J shed 1 base, with 10 bases lying between them. Looked up from germline, CDR1 is SGDLS and CDR2 is YYNGEE. Assay used: immunoSEQ multiplex PCR; TCRdb lists only in-frame clones, some missing. The sample has about 110,000 clones, over 80% seen once. The chain employs TRBV9 and TRBJ1-1; tentative D call: TRBD1 (5 bases). The source material was peripheral blood, sampled on day 0 of AZD1222 vaccination. The receptor's source is an adult in good health. The CDR3 loop is CASSVARGSNTEAFF. The CDR3 coding sequence is TGTGCCAGCAGCGTAGCGCGGGGCTCGAACACTGAAGCTTTCTTT.